The rows below give T cell receptor beta chains drawn from one sample of a study of T cell changes during pregnancy in multiple sclerosis. Clones were read by immunoSEQ multiplex PCR, and TCRdb kept only the in-frame ones, dropping some. The data show approximately 52,000 clones, with over 80% seen just once and 0.7% to 1% held by the top ten. The sequences come from CD4+ T cells from peripheral blood mononuclear cells, collected in the second trimester of pregnancy. The receptor set was obtained from a female donor in good health, enrolled as a control in a pregnancy study. The CDR3 runs from the conserved cysteine through the conserved F or W.

V	J	CDR3
TRBV19	TRBJ2-5	CASSSGTSGNRETQYF
TRBV7-9	TRBJ1-4	CASSSWTGGRTNEKLFF
TRBV28	TRBJ2-1	CASSPQASYNEQFF
TRBV28	TRBJ1-2	CASSLNLYGYTF
TRBV4-1	TRBJ2-7	CASSQAGLVTYEQYF
TRBV28	TRBJ2-7	CASSVAGTSGSYEQYF
TRBV19	TRBJ2-1	CASSMGVPYNEQFF
TRBV30	TRBJ2-3	CAWNLAGRTSTDTQYF
TRBV11-3	TRBJ2-1	CASSFRGDRGYNEQFF
TRBV18	TRBJ1-5	CASSPGGLSNQPQHF
TRBV19	TRBJ2-3	CASTLGTRGRTDTQYF
TRBV4-2	TRBJ2-7	CASSQTTGTGVSYEQYF
TRBV5-5	TRBJ1-3	CASSFRGKGTGNTIYF
TRBV12-5	TRBJ2-3	CASGSASQGDTQYF
TRBV18	TRBJ2-7	CASSSSGSREQYF
TRBV9	TRBJ2-6	CASSVDEGWTDWRMANVLTF
TRBV6-5	TRBJ1-1	CASSYRGKAFF
TRBV28	TRBJ2-1	CASTPLPGLGNNEQFF
TRBV21-1	TRBJ2-7	CASSIDCSYEQYF
TRBV28	TRBJ2-7	CASSLTVYEQYF
TRBV6-5	TRBJ2-7	CASSDEGARGEQYF
TRBV27	TRBJ1-4	CARPPGLPEKLFF
TRBV2	TRBJ2-3	CASRSGPTDTQYF
TRBV7-2	TRBJ2-7	CASSRDRLYEQYF
TRBV11-2	TRBJ2-7	CASSLAGRGEQYF
TRBV11-3	TRBJ2-3	CASSLVAGATDTQYF
TRBV4-3	TRBJ1-3	CASSPTTGGSGNTIYF
TRBV7-2	TRBJ2-7	CASSPALAGVVSEQYF
TRBV4-1	TRBJ2-3	CASSHAGQGGHTDTQYF
TRBV7-6	TRBJ1-6	CASSLSGRTGGNSYNSPLHF
TRBV7-2	TRBJ1-2	CASSSRPSMANYGYTF
TRBV27	TRBJ1-1	CASSSLGGVNTEAFF
TRBV6-5	TRBJ2-3	CASSYRNRATDTQYF
TRBV29-1	TRBJ2-1	CSVVAGTSINEQFF
TRBV9	TRBJ2-7	CASSVEGSGEQYF
TRBV11-1	TRBJ1-2	CASSLVTLTGGGYNYGYTF
TRBV28	TRBJ2-7	CASSPSREQYF
TRBV2	TRBJ2-5	CASSRLEGPEETQYF
TRBV28	TRBJ1-5	CASTLGHRIEQPQHF
TRBV27	TRBJ1-1	CASRHAAIRKGGNTEAFF
TRBV28	TRBJ2-4	CASTLPGGGIQYF
TRBV19	TRBJ1-2	CASRPGQGRYGYTF
TRBV28	TRBJ2-7	CASGLYSDEQYF
TRBV18	TRBJ2-5	CASSLAGLRGETQYF
TRBV5-1	TRBJ1-1	CASSPEEANTEAFF
TRBV4-1	TRBJ2-7	CASSPPIIAGVYEQYF
TRBV18	TRBJ1-2	CASSDRGQFYGYTF
TRBV7-9	TRBJ2-2	CASSLWAINTGELFF
TRBV25-1	TRBJ2-7	CASSEAGVHEQYF
TRBV2	TRBJ2-5	CASSGAAGGETQYF
TRBV11-1	TRBJ2-1	CASSLWTSSYNEQFF
TRBV27	TRBJ1-4	CASRRQSLHTTNEKLFF
TRBV28	TRBJ1-6	CASSSTGHNSPLHF
TRBV2	TRBJ1-1	CASTVSSDTEAFF
TRBV9	TRBJ1-3	CASSVGGGNSGNTIYF
TRBV5-1	TRBJ2-1	CASSFSSSREGYNEQFF
TRBV10-1	TRBJ1-2	CASSRDRDRGGFYGYTF
TRBV5-5	TRBJ1-4	CASSLGDSGGEKLFF
TRBV9	TRBJ2-3	CASSWPSGLQTDTQYF
TRBV30	TRBJ1-3	CAWSVQGIGDTIYF